Shown below are 31 T cell receptor beta chains from a single sample sequenced in a study of OX40 agonist ivuxolimab in advanced cancers. Assay: immunoSEQ multiplex PCR; the TCRdb copy retains only in-frame clones and omits some. The data show around 34,000 clones, with 81% seen just once and over 1.2% held by the top ten. This material consisted of CD4+ or CD8+ T cells sorted from blood, taken in a trial of the OX40 agonist ivuxolimab. The source of these receptors is an adult with an advanced solid tumor such as melanoma, head and neck, liver or kidney cancer.

This chain joins TRBV6-6 and TRBJ2-1; TRBD1 matches at 8 bases. V trimming: 1 base; J trimming: 9 bases; junction bases outside the gene matches: 5. Germline CDR1 and CDR2: MNHNY and SVGAGI (reference sequence). CDR3 size: 14 residues. The CDR3 DNA follows: TGTGCCAGCAGTTACTACGGACAGGGTAGTGAGCAGTTCTTC. This gives the protein CASSYYGQGSEQFF.

The chain employs TRBV4-2 and TRBJ2-3, with no clear D. The CDR3 is 15 amino acids. CDR1 and CDR2 from the germline V gene are LGHNA and YNFKEQ. Deletions cut 3 bases from V and 0 bases from J, with 10 bases between. The CDR3 DNA follows: TGTGCCAGCAGCCAGGCAGCCATAAGCACAGATACGCAGTATTTT. It is translated as CASSQAAISTDTQYF.

The chain carries TRBV6-1 and TRBJ1-2, with D maybe TRBD1 (5 bases). CDR1 is MNHNS and CDR2 is SASEGT in the germline V gene. The CDR3 loop spans 15 amino acids. Trimming left V 2 bases short and J 0 bases short, with 10 bases between. CDR3 residues: CASSEFRGTNYGYTF. In DNA form, the CDR3 reads TGTGCCAGCAGTGAATTTAGGGGTACTAACTATGGCTACACCTTC.

J is TRBJ2-1 and V is TRBV7-3; 9 bases fit TRBD2. The CDR3 consists of 17 residues. Germline V gene lookup returns CDR1 SGHTA and CDR2 FQGTGA. V was pared by 0 bases and J by 4 bases, with 7 bases of the junction left unmatched. The CDR3 DNA sequence: TGTGCCAGCAGCTTAACTAGGACCAGCGGGGGGTACAATGAGCAGTTCTTC. It codes for CASSLTRTSGGYNEQFF.

The chain is built from TRBV5-1 and TRBJ2-2; 8 nucleotides match TRBD1. Germline-derived CDR1 and CDR2 are SGHRS and YFSETQ. The CDR3 totals 15 residues. V gave up 4 bases and J gave up 2 bases; unmatched junction bases: 4. CDR3 nucleotides: TGCGCCAGCAGCCCGGGACAGGTTAACACCGGGGAGCTGTTTTTT. The encoded protein is CASSPGQVNTGELFF. The whole variable domain, remainder taken from reference TRBV5-1 and TRBJ2-2, is KAGVTQTPRYLIKTRGQQVTLSCSPISGHRSVSWYQQTPGQGLQFLFEYFSETQRNKGNFPGRFSGRQFSNSRSEMNVSTLELGDSALYLCASSPGQVNTGELFFGEGSRLTVL.

The V call is TRBV28, the J call TRBJ2-1; 12 nucleotides agree with TRBD1. CDR1 and CDR2 (germline): MDHEN, SYDVKM. This CDR3 has 16 amino acids. V gave up 5 bases and J gave up 4 bases; unmatched junction bases: 6. The CDR3: CASSEGGQGAYNEQFF. The CDR3 bases are TGTGCCAGCAGTGAAGGGGGACAGGGGGCTTACAATGAGCAGTTCTTC.

The chain employs TRBV18 and TRBJ2-1; TRBD2 matches at 7 bases. Per germline, CDR1 KGHSH and CDR2 LQKENI. This CDR3 is 14 amino acids long. V lost 7 bases to trimming and J lost 1 base; unmatched junction nucleotides: 4. In nucleotides, the CDR3 is TGTGCCAGCTGCCGGGACTATTCCTACAATGAGCAGTTCTTC. It yields the protein CASCRDYSYNEQFF.

The chain carries TRBV4-1 and TRBJ2-2, with D unresolved. From germline, CDR1 is MGHRA and CDR2 YSYEKL. This CDR3 has 12 amino acids. Trimming left V 5 bases short and J 6 bases short, with 7 bases between. The CDR3 DNA is TGCGCCAGCAGCTTCGGTGCCGGGGAGCTGTTTTTT. Protein sequence: CASSFGAGELFF.

This chain links TRBV19 with TRBJ2-7; 7 bases are shared with TRBD2. V shed 8 bases and J 3 bases; nucleotides not matched to a gene: 1. The CDR3 has 11 amino acids. CDR1 is LNHDA and CDR2 is SQIVND in the germline V gene (reference sequence). The CDR3 is CASGDYYEQYF. CDR3 DNA sequence: TGTGCCAGTGGGGACTACTACGAGCAGTACTTC.

This clone has only one observation. The CDR3 bases are TGTGCCAGCTCACCGGATAATCAGCCCCAGCATTTT. Translated: CASSPDNQPQHF. The chain is built from TRBV18 and TRBJ1-5; D ambiguous. Trimming removed 3 bases from V and 4 bases from J, with 4 bases in between. The CDR3 sequence is 12 residues long. The germline gives CDR1 KGHSH, CDR2 LQKENI. Combining the CDR3 with reference TRBV18 and TRBJ1-5 gives the whole variable domain NAGVMQNPRHLVRRRGQEARLRCSPMKGHSHVYWYRQLPEEGLKFMVYLQKENIIDESGMPKERFSAEFPKEGPSILRIQQVVRGDSAAYFCASSPDNQPQHFGDGTRLSIL.

The chain uses TRBV5-1 and TRBJ2-2; 7 positions agree with TRBD2. V gave up 7 bases and J gave up 1 base; unmatched junction bases: 7. Per the germline V gene, CDR1 is SGHRS and CDR2 is YFSETQ. This CDR3 contains 15 residues. CDR3: CASSPTSWNTGELFF. The CDR3 nucleotides read TGCGCCAGCTCCCCGACTAGCTGGAACACCGGGGAGCTGTTTTTT.

This sequence joins TRBV15 and TRBJ2-7; no clear D gene. Trimming cost V 4 bases and J 3 bases, with 19 bases left between them. CDR1 and CDR2 (germline): LNHNV, YYDKDF (reference sequence). This CDR3 region has 16 residues. The CDR3 region is CATSMVGRLGDYEQYF. The CDR3 nucleotides are TGTGCCACCAGCATGGTGGGCAGGCTCGGTGACTACGAGCAGTACTTC.

The CDR3 reads CASSQRIDSEAFF. For the CDR3, the DNA is TGTGCCAGCAGTCAACGGATAGATTCTGAAGCTTTCTTT. The V gene is TRBV2, the J gene TRBJ1-1, with D unresolved. Trimming stripped 5 bases from V and 6 bases from J, with 13 bases between. This CDR3 has 13 amino acids. In germline, CDR1 is SNHLY, CDR2 FYNNEI.

This chain connects TRBV6-6 to TRBJ2-7, with D possibly matching TRBD2 (6 bases). Germline CDR1 and CDR2: MNHNY and SVGAGI (reference sequence). The CDR3 spans 15 residues. V lost 4 bases to trimming and J lost 2 bases, with 15 bases between them. CDR3 sequence reads: CASSSHAGNPYEQYF. The CDR3 region has the DNA TGTGCCAGCAGTTCCCATGCGGGAAATCCCTACGAGCAGTACTTC.

This clone was picked up one time. The chain has TRBV6-5 and TRBJ2-7, with D unclear. This CDR3 has 16 residues. Trimming cost V 2 bases and J 2 bases, with 16 bases left between them. The germline CDR1 and CDR2 sequences are MNHEY and SVGAGI. The CDR3 region has the DNA TGTGCCAGCAGTTACGACCGTCCAGATCAAACCTACGAGCAGTACTTC. Protein: CASSYDRPDQTYEQYF.

This chain joins TRBV5-5 and TRBJ2-7, with 9 nucleotides matching TRBD1. This CDR3 region has 14 residues. After removal of 0 bases from V and 7 bases from J, the junction contained 5 bases not matched to a gene. Germline loops: CDR1 SGHKS, CDR2 YYEKEE (reference sequence). The CDR3 reads CASSLGTGATEQYF. In nucleotides, the CDR3 is TGTGCCAGCAGCTTGGGGACAGGGGCGACGGAGCAGTACTTC. Variable domain in full (rest from reference TRBV5-5 and TRBJ2-7): DAGVTQSPTHLIKTRGQQVTLRCSPISGHKSVSWYQQVLGQGPQFIFQYYEKEERGRGNFPDRFSARQFPNYSSELNVNALLLGDSALYLCASSLGTGATEQYFGPGTRLTVT.

V usage is TRBV7-2 and J usage is TRBJ1-1, with D possibly TRBD1 on 6 matching bases. V was cut by 6 bases and J by 8 bases, with 22 bases left in between. Germline assignment: CDR1 SGHTA and CDR2 FQGNSA. The CDR3 sequence is 15 residues long. In DNA, the CDR3 is TGTGCCAGCAGATATTCCGGGACACCCCACTTAGAAGCTTTCTTT. The encoded protein is CASRYSGTPHLEAFF.

This clone was observed a handful of times. The genes are TRBV13 and TRBJ2-7; TRBD1 matches at 9 bases. The V gene's germline CDR1 is PRHDT and CDR2 FYEKMQ (reference sequence). J was trimmed by 6 bases and V by 5 bases; bases with no gene match: 5. The CDR3 loop spans 13 amino acids. CDR3 amino acids: CASSGGQGLEQYF. The CDR3 nucleotides read TGTGCCAGCAGCGGCGGACAGGGGCTCGAGCAGTACTTC.

The rearrangement uses TRBV7-2 and TRBJ1-1; D is perhaps TRBD1 (6 bases). Trimming pared 5 bases from V and 0 bases from J, leaving 13 bases between. Germline V gene sequence: CDR1 SGHTA, CDR2 FQGNSA. This CDR3 is built from 15 residues. This CDR3 reads CASSREGDMNTEAFF. The CDR3 region has the DNA TGTGCCAGCAGCCGGGAGGGGGACATGAACACTGAAGCTTTCTTT.

The chain links TRBV28 to TRBJ2-1; 8 nucleotides line up with TRBD2. The V gene's germline CDR1 is MDHEN and CDR2 SYDVKM. The length of the CDR3 is 14 residues. V lost 5 bases and J lost 5; bases outside the gene matches: 5. The CDR3 DNA reads TGTGCCAGCAGTACCCTAGCGGGCAACAATGAGCAGTTCTTC. Its translation is CASSTLAGNNEQFF. The complete variable domain, with remaining parts taken from reference TRBV28 and TRBJ2-1, reads DVKVTQSSRYLVKRTGEKVFLECVQDMDHENMFWYRQDPGLGLRLIYFSYDVKMKEKGDIPEGYSVSREKKERFSLILESASTNQTSMYLCASSTLAGNNEQFFGPGTRLTVL.

V and J are TRBV28 and TRBJ2-5; the D is unclear. V lost 3 bases to trimming and J lost 4 bases, with 9 bases between them. Germline lookup yields CDR1 MDHEN and CDR2 SYDVKM. The CDR3 covers 13 residues. This chain's CDR3 is CASSFPAAETQYF. In DNA form, the CDR3 reads TGTGCCAGCAGTTTCCCCGCGGCAGAGACCCAGTACTTC. The variable domain in full, completed from reference TRBV28 and TRBJ2-5, reads DVKVTQSSRYLVKRTGEKVFLECVQDMDHENMFWYRQDPGLGLRLIYFSYDVKMKEKGDIPEGYSVSREKKERFSLILESASTNQTSMYLCASSFPAAETQYFGPGTRLLVL.

This chain links TRBV2 with TRBJ1-3; D may be TRBD1 (5 bases). V lost 6 bases to trimming and J lost 0 bases, with 12 bases between them. The germline V gene encodes CDR1 SNHLY and CDR2 FYNNEI. This CDR3 is 15 amino acids long. The CDR3 loop reads CASRGDLSSGNTIYF. In DNA, the CDR3 is TGTGCCAGCAGGGGGGACTTAAGCTCTGGAAACACCATATATTTT.

This chain links TRBV30 with TRBJ2-2; tentative D call: TRBD2 (7 bases). CDR1 and CDR2 (germline): GTSNPN, SVGIG (reference sequence). V lost 1 base to trimming and J lost 2 bases, with 14 bases between them. The CDR3 extends over 16 amino acids. CDR3 protein: CAWSEARGGNTGELFF. CDR3 sequence (DNA): TGTGCCTGGAGTGAGGCGAGGGGGGGTAACACCGGGGAGCTGTTTTTT.

This clone has only a few counts. V gene TRBV29-1 combines with J gene TRBJ2-5; the match to TRBD2 covers 10 bases. The V gene end was trimmed by 7 bases and the J gene end by 4 bases; junction bases not matched to a gene: 3. CDR3 length: 12 residues. The germline V gene encodes CDR1 SQVTM and CDR2 ANQGSEA. This chain's CDR3 is CSARTSGETQYF. The CDR3 nucleotides read TGCAGCGCAAGGACTAGCGGAGAGACCCAGTACTTC.

The chain couples TRBV19 to TRBJ2-7, with a weak D call TRBD1 (6 bases). Between the trimmed V and J ends, which lost 6 bases and 5 bases, there was a span of 11 bases. Germline values: CDR1 LNHDA, CDR2 SQIVND (reference sequence). The CDR3 has 12 amino acids. The CDR3: CASRSRGHEQYF. The CDR3 DNA is TGTGCCAGTAGAAGCAGGGGACACGAGCAGTACTTC.

This clone was seen a handful of times. Without the conserved terminal phenylalanine or tryptophan, this CDR3 likely stems from a read error. The limits of the CDR3 on the DNA are not certain, so only TCRdb's listed CDR3 is given. This chain links TRBV4-1 with TRBJ1-2. CDR1 and CDR2 from the germline V gene are MGHRA and YSYEKL. The CDR3 length is 13 residues, termini included. CDR3 sequence reads: CASSQDEDAVIEI.

The rearrangement uses TRBV21-1 and TRBJ1-5. TRBV21-1 is described as a pseudogene. This CDR3 spans 14 amino acids. The CDR3 protein is CASLTGPTNQPQHF. CDR3 DNA: TGTGCCAGCCTAACCGGACCGACCAATCAGCCCCAGCATTTT.

This clone was seen more than once but under ten times. This chain connects TRBV5-1 to TRBJ1-6; D gene ambiguous. The CDR3 consists of 13 residues. V dropped 0 bases and J dropped 6 bases, with 4 bases sitting between them. Germline values: CDR1 SGHRS, CDR2 YFSETQ. DNA for the CDR3: TGCGCCAGCAGCTTGGAGACTAATTCACCCCTCCACTTT. As protein: CASSLETNSPLHF.

The gene calls are TRBV10-3 and TRBJ2-5; no firm D call. CDR1 is ENHRY, CDR2 SYGVKD, per germline. The CDR3 totals 12 residues. Deletions cut 9 bases from V and 5 bases from J, with 13 bases between. CDR3 bases: TGTGCCATTGGAACTTCCGGTGAGACCCAGTACTTC. It codes for CAIGTSGETQYF.

The V and J genes are TRBV2 and TRBJ1-2, with D unclear. Trimming stripped 4 bases from V and 8 bases from J, with 11 bases between. The CDR3 is 12 residues long. Germline-derived CDR1 and CDR2 are SNHLY and FYNNEI. The CDR3 DNA reads TGTGCCAGCAGTGGCCCCTCCCCCGGCTACACCTTC. It encodes CASSGPSPGYTF.

A few counts support this clone. This sequence joins TRBV5-6 and TRBJ1-6; unclear D gene. The CDR3 runs to 13 residues. V was shortened by 4 bases and J by 7 bases, with 9 bases between the two germline ends. The germline V gene has CDR1 SGHDT and CDR2 YYEEEE. The CDR3 protein is CASSRVANSPLHF. The DNA for the CDR3 is TGTGCCAGCAGCAGGGTGGCAAATTCACCCCTCCACTTT. Full variable domain (outside the CDR3, taken from reference TRBV5-6 and TRBJ1-6): DAGVTQSPTHLIKTRGQQVTLRCSPKSGHDTVSWYQQALGQGPQFIFQYYEEEERQRGNFPDRFSGHQFPNYSSELNVNALLLGDSALYLCASSRVANSPLHFGNGTRLTVT.